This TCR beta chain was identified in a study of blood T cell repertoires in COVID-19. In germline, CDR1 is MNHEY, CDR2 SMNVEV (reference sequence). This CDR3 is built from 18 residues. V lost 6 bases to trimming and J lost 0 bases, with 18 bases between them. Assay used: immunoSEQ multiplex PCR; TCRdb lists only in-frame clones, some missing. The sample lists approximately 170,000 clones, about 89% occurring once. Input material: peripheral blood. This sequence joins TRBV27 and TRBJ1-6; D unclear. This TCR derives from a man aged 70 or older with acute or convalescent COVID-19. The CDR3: CASRSGSSMSSYNSPLHF. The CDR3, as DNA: TGTGCCAGCAGATCCGGGTCCTCGATGAGCTCCTATAATTCACCCCTCCACTTT.